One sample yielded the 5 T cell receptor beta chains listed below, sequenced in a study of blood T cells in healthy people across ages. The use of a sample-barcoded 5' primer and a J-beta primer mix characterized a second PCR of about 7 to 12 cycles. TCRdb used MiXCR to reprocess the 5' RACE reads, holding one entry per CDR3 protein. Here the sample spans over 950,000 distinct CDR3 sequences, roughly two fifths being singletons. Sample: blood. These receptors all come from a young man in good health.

CDR3 sequence (DNA): TGTGCCAGCAGTGAATTAACCAGCGGCAAAGAAAAACTGTTTTTT. Protein sequence: CASSELTSGKEKLFF. This chain connects TRBV2 to TRBJ1-4; no clear D. Germline-derived CDR1 and CDR2 are SNHLY and FYNNEI. The CDR3 runs to 15 residues. The V and J ends lost 2 bases and 8 bases respectively, with 15 bases between them.

CDR3 DNA: TGTGCCAGCAGTTACTCCTTGACACCTACCTATGGCTACACCTTC. Protein product: CASSYSLTPTYGYTF. This chain joins TRBV6-5 and TRBJ1-2, with D hard to call. The CDR3 contains 15 residues. CDR1 and CDR2 from the germline V gene are MNHEY and SVGAGI. V lost 0 bases to trimming and J lost 4 bases, with 12 bases between them.

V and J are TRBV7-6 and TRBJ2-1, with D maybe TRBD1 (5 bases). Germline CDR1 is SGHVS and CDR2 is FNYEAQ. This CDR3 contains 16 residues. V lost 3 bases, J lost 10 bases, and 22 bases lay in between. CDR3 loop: CASSFGAAGRISEQFF. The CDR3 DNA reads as TGTGCCAGCAGCTTTGGCGCAGCAGGGCGGATAAGCGAGCAGTTCTTC. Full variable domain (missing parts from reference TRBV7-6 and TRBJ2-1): GAGVSQSPRYKVTKRGQDVALRCDPISGHVSLYWYRQALGQGPEFLTYFNYEAQQDKSGLPNDRFSAERPEGSISTLTIQRTEQRDSAMYRCASSFGAAGRISEQFFGPGTRLTVL.

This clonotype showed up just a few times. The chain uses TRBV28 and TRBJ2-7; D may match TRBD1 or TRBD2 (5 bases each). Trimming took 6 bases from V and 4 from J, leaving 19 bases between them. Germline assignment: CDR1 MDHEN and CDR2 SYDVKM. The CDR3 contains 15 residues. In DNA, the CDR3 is TGTGCCAGCAGCCCCCTCGAGGGGCAAAGGTACGAGCAGTACTTC. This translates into CASSPLEGQRYEQYF.

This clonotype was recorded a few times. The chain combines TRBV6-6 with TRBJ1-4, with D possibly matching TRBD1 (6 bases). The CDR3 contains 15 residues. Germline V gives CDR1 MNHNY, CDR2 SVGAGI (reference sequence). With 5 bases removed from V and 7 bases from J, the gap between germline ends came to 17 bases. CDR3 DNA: TGTGCCAGCAGTCCCGTGGGGCAGGGGAGTGAAAAACTGTTTTTT. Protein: CASSPVGQGSEKLFF.